The clone carrying this T cell receptor beta chain was recorded at least ten times. This sample's time point: newly diagnosed GD, antithyroid drugs for less than 3 months. PBMC-derived RNA was used for the TCR library. The CDR3 runs to 14 residues. Germline lookup yields CDR1 SGHAT and CDR2 FQNNGV. The ends lost 6 bases at V and 6 bases at J; junction bases unmatched: 8. This sample is part of a study of regulatory T cells in long-lasting Graves disease. With iRepertoire HTBI primers and Arm-PCR of CDR3 regions, TCR beta libraries were built. TCRdb analysed the multiplex PCR reads with MiXCR anew, one entry per CDR3 protein. The sample includes around 420,000 distinct CDR3 sequences, around 15% of them seen just once.

The specimen was peripheral blood mononuclear cells (PBMCs), collected at new diagnosis, from a patient treated with antithyroid drugs. The source is a female donor with Graves disease. The V call is TRBV11-2, the J call TRBJ2-3, with TRBD2 matching 8 bases. CDR3 sequence: CASRRGGVYDTQYF. The CDR3 bases are TGTGCCAGCAGACGGGGGGGCGTTTATGATACGCAGTATTTT.